These 4 T cell receptor beta chains came from one sample sequenced in a study of blood T cell repertoires in COVID-19. Produced via immunoSEQ multiplex PCR; TCRdb's table is partial and in-frame only. The sample carries about 310,000 clones, around 86% recorded once. Sequenced material: peripheral blood. Receptor source: a man aged 50-59 years with active or convalescent COVID-19.

This clone was recorded a few times. J is TRBJ2-1 and V is TRBV7-9; 8 bases match TRBD2. Germline V CDR1 and CDR2: SEHNR, FQNEAQ (reference sequence). CDR3 length equals 19 residues. Trimming took 6 bases from V and 7 from J; bases not matched to a gene: 23. The CDR3 is CASRGTTFGRDWERNEQFF. The DNA for the CDR3 is TGTGCCAGCAGGGGCACTACTTTCGGGAGGGACTGGGAAAGAAATGAGCAGTTCTTC.

This clone was counted a few times. The chain couples TRBV10-3 to TRBJ1-2, with TRBD1 matching 9 bases. The junction had 6 bases not matched to a gene; V was cut back by 10 bases and J by 6 bases. This CDR3 has 12 amino acids. Per the germline V gene, CDR1 is ENHRY and CDR2 is SYGVKD. The CDR3 nucleotides read TGTGCCACCCAGTGGACAGGGGATGGCTACACCTTC. This gives the protein CATQWTGDGYTF.

V and J are TRBV19 and TRBJ1-2, with TRBD1 matching over 7 bases. CDR1 and CDR2 from the germline V gene are LNHDA and SQIVND (reference sequence). The CDR3 has 16 residues. The V and J ends lost 7 bases and 1 base, in that order; junction bases with no gene match: 12. As DNA, the CDR3 is TGTGCCAGTACCCTAGAATGGGGACAGCTTAACTATGGCTACACCTTC. It is translated as CASTLEWGQLNYGYTF.

The chain carries TRBV30 and TRBJ1-5; perhaps TRBD1 as D (6 bases). Trimming pared 4 bases from V and 5 bases from J, leaving 18 bases between. Germline CDR1 is GTSNPN and CDR2 is SVGIG (reference sequence). The CDR3 is made up of 15 amino acids. The CDR3 DNA reads TGTGCCTGGACCTCGGACAGCTTCAACGATCAGCCCCAGCATTTT. This sequence encodes CAWTSDSFNDQPQHF. The full variable domain, completed using reference TRBV30 and TRBJ1-5, is SQTIHQWPATLVQPVGSPLSLECTVEGTSNPNLYWYRQAAGRGLQLLFYSVGIGQISSEVPQNLSASRPQDRQFILSSKKLLLSDSGFYLCAWTSDSFNDQPQHFGDGTRLSIL.